The T cell receptor beta chain under discussion was sequenced for a study of CD8+CD57+ T cells in acquired aplastic anemia. Study at large: The average for DNA from sorted CD4+ and CD8+ cells was 2.5 to 4 ug. Findings of the study overall: Patients and controls shared about 30 CD8+ CDR3 sequences.

This clonotype has a handful of counts. Its antigen is not known. CDR3 and TCR beta VDJ profiling relied on genomic DNA as the template. TCRdb redid the calling of the reads with MiXCR, one entry per CDR3 protein. The data hold roughly 240,000 distinct CDR3 sequences, with around half observed a single time. Only patients with CD8+CD57+ cell expansion on flow cytometry were chosen for sequencing. As a group, the patients uniformly had severe acquired aplastic anemia. Patients had received no therapy at the time of blood sampling. CDR1 and CDR2 from the germline V gene are SNHLY and FYNNEI. The CDR3 is made up of 13 amino acids. V lost 7 bases and J 4 bases, leaving 13 bases between the germline ends.

The chain couples TRBV2 to TRBJ2-5; TRBD1 might be the D (6 bases). Source material: sorted CD4+, CD8+, or CD8+CD57+ T cells (not recorded which) from PBMCs. The receptor was isolated from a human donor with aplastic anemia. CDR3 region: CASTWGQVETQYF. The CDR3 DNA sequence: TGTGCCAGCACATGGGGGCAGGTAGAGACCCAGTACTTC.